The source of this T cell receptor beta chain is a study of shared clonotypes between healthy human individuals. The overall study: Per donor, CD8 memory used one plate, CD8 naive used two, CD4 memory used three and CD4 naive used three. Study results and caveats: Relative to clonotypes present in all four donors, those not shared had lower generation probabilities.

The CDR3 has 17 residues. A remark on this clone: Its antigen is currently unknown.

Clones were sequenced by immunoSEQ multiplex PCR, and TCRdb holds only the in-frame ones, with some missing. The sample lists 2,500,000 or so clones, over 85% occurring once. The V and J genes are TRBV12-1 and TRBJ2-2; TRBD2 is the table's D call, not checked against the DNA. TRBV12-1 is annotated as a pseudogene. This TCR derives from a man younger than 35 in good health. Some clones in this sample may be carry-over from other donors' samples. The source material was naive CD4+ T cells from PBMCs. Subset reported: CD45RA+ positively selected. As DNA, the CDR3 is TGTGCCAGCAGCTTTGCGCAGCGGGAGGCCGTTACCGGGGAGCTGTTTTTT. It codes for CASSFAQREAVTGELFF.